Listed here are 17 T cell receptor beta chains from one sample, sequenced in a study of Tregs in tolerant kidney transplant recipients. Produced via immunoSEQ multiplex PCR; TCRdb's table is partial and in-frame only. The sample carries 110,000 or so clones, roughly 92% recorded once. The sequenced sample was CD4+ T cells from blood. The receptors originated from a human donor in good health.

V gene TRBV4-1 combines with J gene TRBJ1-1; 7 bases align to TRBD1. Looked up from germline, CDR1 is MGHRA and CDR2 is YSYEKL. Trimming removed 3 bases from V and 1 base from J; junction bases left unmatched: 5. This CDR3 is built from 15 residues. CDR3 sequence (DNA): TGCGCCAGCAGCCATCCCCGGACAGGGAACACTGAAGCTTTCTTT. Amino acids: CASSHPRTGNTEAFF.

A remark on this clone: The junction departs from the called germline gene at one end, perhaps through a read error. The V call is TRBV11-2, the J call TRBJ2-3; tentatively, D is TRBD2 (6 bases). CDR1 is SGHAT, CDR2 FQNNGV, per germline. The CDR3 has 15 amino acids. The CDR3 reads CASRLAPGDTDTQYF. The CDR3 nucleotides are TGTGCCAGCAGGTTAGCCCCGGGGGACACAGATACGCAGTATTTT. Looking up the rest from reference TRBV11-2 and TRBJ2-3 gives the full variable domain: EAGVAQSPRYKIIEKRQSVAFWCNPISGHATLYWYQQILGQGPKLLIQFQNNGVVDDSQLPKDRFSAERLKGVDSTLKIQPAKLEDSAVYLCASRLAPGDTDTQYFGPGTRLTVL.

V is TRBV5-4 and J is TRBJ1-1, with D possibly matching TRBD1 (5 bases). The CDR3 is 13 residues long. The germline CDR1 and CDR2 sequences are SGHNT and YYREEE (reference sequence). V was pared by 6 bases and J by 4 bases, with 13 bases between. This chain's CDR3 is CASNSGLRTEAFF. The CDR3 bases are TGTGCCAGCAATTCAGGGCTACGCACTGAAGCTTTCTTT.

The genes are TRBV7-2 and TRBJ1-1; D unclear. The CDR3 extends over 18 amino acids. The germline V and J ends were trimmed by 2 bases and 1 base, with 20 bases remaining between them. Per germline, CDR1 SGHTA and CDR2 FQGNSA. Here the CDR3 DNA reads TGTGCCAGCAGCTTAAGGTCTATTCTGGCCCCATCGAACACTGAAGCTTTCTTT. As protein: CASSLRSILAPSNTEAFF. Full variable domain (remainder filled in from reference TRBV7-2 and TRBJ1-1): GAGVSQSPSNKVTEKGKDVELRCDPISGHTALYWYRQSLGQGLEFLIYFQGNSAPDKSGLPSDRFSAERTGGSVSTLTIQRTQQEDSAVYLCASSLRSILAPSNTEAFFGQGTRLTVV.

The chain combines TRBV6-6 with TRBJ1-6; D remains unclear. The CDR3 length is 16 residues. The germline V and J ends were trimmed by 5 bases and 6 bases, with 17 bases remaining between them. Germline V CDR1 and CDR2: MNHNY, SVGAGI (reference sequence). The CDR3 spells CASSRIRLDGNSPLHF. The CDR3 DNA follows: TGTGCCAGCAGTCGTATCAGACTGGACGGTAATTCACCCCTCCACTTT.

This clone appeared many times. This sample also contains other DNA sequences that code for the same CDR3. CDR3 sequence (DNA): TGTGCCATTGGGACGGATAGCAATCAGCCCCAGCATTTT. It is translated as CAIGTDSNQPQHF. This chain uses TRBV10-3 with TRBJ1-5; D is possibly TRBD1 (5 bases). The CDR3 is made up of 13 amino acids. The germline V gene has CDR1 ENHRY and CDR2 SYGVKD. V was trimmed by 9 bases and J by 0 bases, leaving 9 bases between them.

The count of this clone is one. The chain is built from TRBV2 and TRBJ1-2; TRBD1 is a possible D gene (5 bases). Germline values: CDR1 SNHLY, CDR2 FYNNEI. V was trimmed by 10 bases and J by 4 bases, leaving 25 bases between them. CDR3 length: 16 amino acids. The CDR3 loop is CATWGRSGTNFYGYTF. The DNA for the CDR3 is TGTGCCACTTGGGGGAGGAGCGGCACAAACTTCTATGGCTACACCTTC.

J is TRBJ2-1 and V is TRBV6-4, with 11 bases that match TRBD2. CDR3 size: 14 residues. The V gene end was trimmed by 6 bases and the J gene end by 4 bases; junction bases not matched to a gene: 2. Germline CDR1 and CDR2: MRHNA and SNTAGT. CDR3 sequence reads: CASRPSGGYNEQFF. The CDR3 region has the DNA TGTGCCAGCAGGCCTAGCGGGGGGTACAATGAGCAGTTCTTC.

The chain links TRBV5-1 to TRBJ2-2; TRBD1 or TRBD2 may be the D gene (5 bases each). Germline V gives CDR1 SGHRS, CDR2 YFSETQ. CDR3 length: 17 amino acids. V was shortened by 0 bases and J by 0 bases, with 12 bases between the two germline ends. The CDR3 reads CASSLGYGGSNTGELFF. CDR3 nucleotides: TGCGCCAGCAGCTTGGGCTATGGGGGTTCGAACACCGGGGAGCTGTTTTTT.

Of note for this clone: A read error may account for a junction end that differs from germline. This chain connects TRBV2 to TRBJ2-1, with D possibly TRBD2 on 6 matching bases. This CDR3 spans 10 amino acids. CDR1 and CDR2 from the germline V gene are SNHLY and FYNNEI. The CDR3 DNA reads TGTGCCAGCATCGGCGGGAACTGGATCTTC. Translating gives CASIGGNWIF.

Regarding this clone: A read error may account for a junction end that differs from germline. The chain uses TRBV29-1 and TRBJ2-4, with 10 bases that match TRBD2. CDR3 length: 16 amino acids. Germline V gene data show CDR1 as SQVTM and CDR2 as ANQGSEA. The CDR3: CSAESSSGRAKNIQYF. The CDR3 region has the DNA TGCAGCGCTGAAAGCTCTAGCGGGAGAGCCAAAAACATTCAGTACTTC.

The V and J genes are TRBV7-8 and TRBJ2-2; 10 nucleotides align to TRBD1. The CDR3 totals 15 residues. The trim removed 5 bases at V and 2 bases at J, leaving 2 bases unmatched. Germline V CDR1 and CDR2: SGHVS, FQNEAQ. The CDR3 protein is CASSATGGNTGELFF. The CDR3 nucleotides read TGTGCCAGCAGCGCGACAGGGGGCAACACCGGGGAGCTGTTTTTT.

The rearrangement joins TRBV6-5 to TRBJ2-2; TRBD1 matches at 7 bases. The ends lost 6 bases at V and 5 bases at J; junction bases unmatched: 9. Germline assignment: CDR1 MNHEY and CDR2 SVGAGI. CDR3 size: 15 residues. CDR3 amino acids: CASRERQGPTGELFF. The CDR3 nucleotides are TGTGCCAGCAGGGAGCGACAGGGCCCAACCGGGGAGCTGTTTTTT.

The CDR3 is CASGLVKWTEAFF. The CDR3 DNA sequence: TGTGCTAGTGGTTTGGTAAAGTGGACTGAAGCTTTCTTT. V is TRBV12-5 and J is TRBJ1-1; D remains ambiguous. Per the germline V gene, CDR1 is LGHNT and CDR2 is FRNRAP. V was shortened by 0 bases and J by 5 bases, with 7 bases between the two germline ends. The CDR3 loop spans 13 amino acids.

The rearrangement links TRBV30 to TRBJ1-4; 7 nucleotides align to TRBD1. The CDR3 loop spans 16 amino acids. Unmatched junction bases numbered 6, after V lost 2 bases and J lost 0 bases. CDR1 and CDR2 (germline): GTSNPN, SVGIG (reference sequence). The CDR3 sequence: CAWSIRGRPTNEKLFF. The CDR3 DNA reads TGTGCCTGGAGTATTAGGGGGCGCCCAACTAATGAAAAACTGTTTTTT.

The rearrangement uses TRBV11-2 and TRBJ2-7; D not resolved. The CDR3 runs 14 residues. V was clipped by 0 bases and J by 4 bases, with 10 bases between them. The germline gives CDR1 SGHAT, CDR2 FQNNGV. CDR3: CASSLDYLLYEQYF. The CDR3 DNA reads as TGTGCCAGCAGCTTAGATTATTTATTGTACGAGCAGTACTTC.

The chain has TRBV7-6 and TRBJ2-1; D is ambiguous. With 3 bases removed from V and 5 bases from J, the gap between germline ends came to 8 bases. Germline V gene lookup returns CDR1 SGHVS and CDR2 FNYEAQ. This CDR3 is 13 amino acids long. Here the CDR3 reads CASSLARNNEQFF. In nucleotides, the CDR3 is TGTGCCAGCAGCTTGGCCCGAAACAATGAGCAGTTCTTC.